What follows are 14 T cell receptor beta chains derived from one specimen sequenced in a study of identifying expanded T cells in peripheral blood. The repertoire was sequenced with immunoSEQ multiplex PCR; TCRdb's copy has only in-frame clones and lacks some. The table has approximately 110,000 clones, 85% to 90% seen once. The sequencing input was blood. The receptors were gathered from a person aged 18 to 75 in good health.

To note about this clone: At one of its ends the junction is not consistent with the germline gene, which may arise from a read error. The chain has TRBV5-1 and TRBJ2-7, with 10 positions matching TRBD1. Germline V CDR1 and CDR2: SGHRS, YFSETQ. The CDR3 is made up of 14 amino acids. The DNA of the CDR3 is TGCGCCAGCAAGCCCCGGACAGGGGGGGTCGAGGAGTACTTC. This sequence encodes CASKPRTGGVEEYF.

This chain uses TRBV19 with TRBJ1-2, with D hard to call. The CDR3 is 16 residues long. CDR1 is LNHDA, CDR2 SQIVND, per germline (reference sequence). Trimming removed 3 bases from V and 4 bases from J, with 18 bases in between. In nucleotides, the CDR3 is TGTGCCAGTAGTATGTCGGAGGCAGATGGAGGCTATGGCTACACCTTC. Amino acid sequence: CASSMSEADGGYGYTF.

This chain connects TRBV6-5 to TRBJ1-2; 7 bases agree with TRBD1. The germline V gene has CDR1 MNHEY and CDR2 SVGAGI. This CDR3 contains 13 residues. V was clipped by 6 bases and J by 4 bases; unmatched bases: 5. The CDR3 reads CASSPGQLYGYTF. The CDR3 DNA reads as TGTGCCAGCAGCCCGGGACAGCTCTATGGCTACACCTTC.

The rearrangement links TRBV12-5 to TRBJ1-2; D ambiguous. Germline V CDR1 and CDR2: LGHNT, FRNRAP. Deletions cut 6 bases from V and 7 bases from J, with 21 bases between. CDR3 size: 15 residues. The CDR3 bases are TGTGCTAGTGGGAGGGCGATTTTGGGCTTGTCTGGCTACACCTTC. Its translation is CASGRAILGLSGYTF.

The CDR3 nucleotides are TGCAGCGTTATAACGGGGGGTAGTAACTATGGCTACACCTTC. This translates into CSVITGGSNYGYTF. The chain has TRBV29-1 and TRBJ1-2; D is possibly TRBD1 (5 bases). CDR1 SQVTM and CDR2 ANQGSEA come from the germline V gene. The CDR3 has 14 residues. V was cut by 5 bases and J by 1 base, with 14 bases left in between.

The chain employs TRBV7-9 and TRBJ1-4; D gene unclear. This CDR3 has 14 amino acids. V was trimmed by 6 bases and J by 8 bases, leaving 16 bases between them. Germline-derived CDR1 and CDR2 are SEHNR and FQNEAQ (reference sequence). CDR3 coding DNA: TGTGCCAGCAGTCCCGGGCCACGAAGGGAAAAACTGTTTTTT. Protein sequence: CASSPGPRREKLFF.

The chain recombines TRBV30 with TRBJ1-1; D might be TRBD1 (5 bases). This CDR3 has 15 residues. Trimming left V 0 bases short and J 4 bases short, with 15 bases between. Germline CDR1 GTSNPN, CDR2 SVGIG (reference sequence). CDR3 protein: CAWSVLTRGSTEAFF. CDR3 coding DNA: TGTGCCTGGAGTGTACTCACGCGGGGGAGCACTGAAGCTTTCTTT.

The J gene is TRBJ2-5, the V gene TRBV28, with a possible D match to TRBD1 (6 bases). The CDR3 covers 14 residues. The germline V and J ends were trimmed by 3 bases and 1 base, with 9 bases remaining between them. Germline lookup yields CDR1 MDHEN and CDR2 SYDVKM. The CDR3 sequence is CASSLPDSQETQYF. The CDR3 DNA reads TGTGCCAGCAGTTTGCCGGACAGCCAAGAGACCCAGTACTTC.

The chain has TRBV19 and TRBJ2-2; TRBD2 is a possible D gene (5 bases). CDR3 length: 14 residues. Deletions cut 5 bases from V and 5 bases from J, with 12 bases between. Germline V CDR1 and CDR2: LNHDA, SQIVND (reference sequence). The DNA of the CDR3 is TGTGCCAGTAGTGCCCCGGGAAAAACCGGGGAGCTGTTTTTT. This codes for CASSAPGKTGELFF. The whole variable domain, remainder taken from reference TRBV19 and TRBJ2-2, is DGGITQSPKYLFRKEGQNVTLSCEQNLNHDAMYWYRQDPGQGLRLIYYSQIVNDFQKGDIAEGYSVSREKKESFPLTVTSAQKNPTAFYLCASSAPGKTGELFFGEGSRLTVL.

The chain couples TRBV27 to TRBJ2-6; 9 nucleotides match TRBD1. Germline values: CDR1 MNHEY, CDR2 SMNVEV (reference sequence). V shed 3 bases and J 4 bases; nucleotides not matched to a gene: 4. CDR3 size: 16 residues. The CDR3 DNA sequence: TGTGCCAGCAGTTTCACACAGGGGGCGGGGGCCAACGTCCTGACTTTC. Its protein is CASSFTQGAGANVLTF.

This sequence joins TRBV5-4 and TRBJ2-5; possible D gene TRBD1, 6 bases. The V end lost 3 bases, the J end lost 1 base, and 10 bases lay between the germline ends. Germline CDR1 and CDR2: SGHNT and YYREEE (reference sequence). The CDR3 loop spans 14 amino acids. CDR3 sequence reads: CASSSGQIQETQYF. The CDR3 DNA sequence: TGTGCCAGCAGCTCAGGACAGATCCAAGAGACCCAGTACTTC.

This clone was seen only once. The chain combines TRBV4-3 with TRBJ1-2, with D maybe TRBD1 (5 bases). The CDR3 loop spans 17 amino acids. V lost 3 bases and J 7 bases, leaving 24 bases between the germline ends. CDR1 is LGHNA, CDR2 YSLEER, per germline. Here the CDR3 reads CASSHWDYVAPSSGYTF. Here the CDR3 DNA reads TGCGCCAGCAGCCATTGGGACTATGTTGCGCCGTCGAGTGGCTACACCTTC.

CDR3 protein: CASSLLSGPQETQYF. CDR3 in DNA: TGTGCCAGCAGCTTACTGTCGGGACCCCAAGAGACCCAGTACTTC. The chain carries TRBV11-3 and TRBJ2-5; D possibly matches TRBD1 or TRBD2 (5 bases each). This CDR3 region has 15 residues. V was trimmed by 2 bases and J by 1 base, leaving 11 bases between them. Germline values: CDR1 SGHNT, CDR2 YENEEA.

The V gene is TRBV7-2, the J gene TRBJ2-5; D ambiguous. V gave up 1 base and J gave up 1 base, with 7 bases separating them. The CDR3 consists of 14 residues. The germline CDR1 and CDR2 sequences are SGHTA and FQGNSA. In DNA form, the CDR3 reads TGTGCCAGCAGCTTAGTCAACCTCCAAGAGACCCAGTACTTC. As protein: CASSLVNLQETQYF.